This T cell receptor (beta chain) came from a study of cytomegalovirus exposure and HLA in healthy donors. General observations from the study: First-cohort TCR clusters tended to co-occur in the 130 or so validation repertoires, a later analysis found. The authors enumerated 180 or so TCR beta chains as linked to cytomegalovirus. Many donors shared some public TCRs, even though most TCR sequences were rare.

The CDR3 is 14 residues long. V was clipped by 5 bases and J by 2 bases; unmatched bases: 6. CDR1 is MNHEY, CDR2 SMNVEV, per germline (reference sequence). Clones were sequenced by immunoSEQ multiplex PCR, and TCRdb holds only the in-frame ones, with some missing. Of some 250,000 clones listed, 85% to 90% are singletons. For this clone: As yet, its antigen is unknown.

The sample was PBMCs. The chain joins TRBV27 to TRBJ2-7, with TRBD2 matching over 7 bases. This TCR derives from a woman aged 18-29 years in good health and CMV-seronegative. CDR3 amino acids: CASSNRDYTYEQYF. The DNA for the CDR3 is TGTGCCAGCAGTAACCGGGACTACACCTACGAGCAGTACTTC.